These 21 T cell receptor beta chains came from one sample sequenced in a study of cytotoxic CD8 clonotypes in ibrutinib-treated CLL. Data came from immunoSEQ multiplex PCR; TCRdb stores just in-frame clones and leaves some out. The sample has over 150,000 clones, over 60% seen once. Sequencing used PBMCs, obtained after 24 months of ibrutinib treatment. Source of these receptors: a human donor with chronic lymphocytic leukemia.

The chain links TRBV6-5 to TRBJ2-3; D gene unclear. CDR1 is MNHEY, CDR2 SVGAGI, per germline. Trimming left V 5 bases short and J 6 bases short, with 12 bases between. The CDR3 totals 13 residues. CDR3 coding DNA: TGTGCCAGCAGTGCCACTCTCTCGGATACGCAGTATTTT. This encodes CASSATLSDTQYF.

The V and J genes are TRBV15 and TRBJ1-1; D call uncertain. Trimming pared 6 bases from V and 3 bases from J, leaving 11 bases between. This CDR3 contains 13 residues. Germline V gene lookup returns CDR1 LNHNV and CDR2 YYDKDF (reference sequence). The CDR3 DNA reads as TGTGCCACCAGTCTGTTTAGGGACACTGAAGCTTTCTTT. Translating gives CATSLFRDTEAFF. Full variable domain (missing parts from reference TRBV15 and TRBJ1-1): DAMVIQNPRYQVTQFGKPVTLSCSQTLNHNVMYWYQQKSSQAPKLLFHYYDKDFNNEADTPDNFQSRRPNTSFCFLDIRSPGLGDTAMYLCATSLFRDTEAFFGQGTRLTVV.

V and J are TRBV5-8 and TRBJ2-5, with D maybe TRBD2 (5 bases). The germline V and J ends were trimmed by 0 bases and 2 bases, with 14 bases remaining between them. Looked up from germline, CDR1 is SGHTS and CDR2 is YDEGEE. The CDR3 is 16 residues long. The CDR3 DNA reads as TGTGCCAGCAGCTTGGGGGTGACTAAGGGACAAGAGACCCAGTACTTC. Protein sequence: CASSLGVTKGQETQYF.

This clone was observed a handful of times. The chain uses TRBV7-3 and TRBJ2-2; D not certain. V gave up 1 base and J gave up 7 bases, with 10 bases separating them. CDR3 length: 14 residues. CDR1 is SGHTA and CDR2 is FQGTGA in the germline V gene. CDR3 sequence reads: CASSLIGLDGELFF. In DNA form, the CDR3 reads TGTGCCAGCAGCTTAATCGGCCTTGACGGGGAGCTGTTTTTT.

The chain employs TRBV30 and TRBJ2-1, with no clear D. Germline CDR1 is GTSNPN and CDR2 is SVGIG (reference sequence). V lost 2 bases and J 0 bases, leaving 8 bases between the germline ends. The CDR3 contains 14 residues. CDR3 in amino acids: CAWSFRNSYNEQFF. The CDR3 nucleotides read TGTGCCTGGAGTTTCAGGAACTCCTACAATGAGCAGTTCTTC. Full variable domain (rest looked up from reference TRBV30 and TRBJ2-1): SQTIHQWPATLVQPVGSPLSLECTVEGTSNPNLYWYRQAAGRGLQLLFYSVGIGQISSEVPQNLSASRPQDRQFILSSKKLLLSDSGFYLCAWSFRNSYNEQFFGPGTRLTVL.

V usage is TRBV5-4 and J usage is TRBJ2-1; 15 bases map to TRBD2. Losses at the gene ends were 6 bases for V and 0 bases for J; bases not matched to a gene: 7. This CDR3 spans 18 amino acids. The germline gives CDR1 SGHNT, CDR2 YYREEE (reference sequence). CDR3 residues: CASTTGTSGRSSYNEQFF. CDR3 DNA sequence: TGTGCCAGCACGACCGGGACTAGCGGGAGGAGCTCCTACAATGAGCAGTTCTTC. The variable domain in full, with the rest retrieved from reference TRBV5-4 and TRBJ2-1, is ETGVTQSPTHLIKTRGQQVTLRCSSQSGHNTVSWYQQALGQGPQFIFQYYREEENGRGNFPPRFSGLQFPNYSSELNVNALELDDSALYLCASTTGTSGRSSYNEQFFGPGTRLTVL.

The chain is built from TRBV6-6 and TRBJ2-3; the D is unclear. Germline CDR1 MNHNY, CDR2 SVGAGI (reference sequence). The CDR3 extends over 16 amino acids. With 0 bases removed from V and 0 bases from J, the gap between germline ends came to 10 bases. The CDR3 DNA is TGTGCCAGCAGTTACTCACGCTACCCAAGCACAGATACGCAGTATTTT. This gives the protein CASSYSRYPSTDTQYF.

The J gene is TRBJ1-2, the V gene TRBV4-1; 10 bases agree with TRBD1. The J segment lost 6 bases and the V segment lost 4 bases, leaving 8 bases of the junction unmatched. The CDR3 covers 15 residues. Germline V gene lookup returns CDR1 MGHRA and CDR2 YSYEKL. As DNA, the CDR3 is TGCGCCAGCAGCCCCACTACGGACAGGGGGAATGGCTACACCTTC. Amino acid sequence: CASSPTTDRGNGYTF.

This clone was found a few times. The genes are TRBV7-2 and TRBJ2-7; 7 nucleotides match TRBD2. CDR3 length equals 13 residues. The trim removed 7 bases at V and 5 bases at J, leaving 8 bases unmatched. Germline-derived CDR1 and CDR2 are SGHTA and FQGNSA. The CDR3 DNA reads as TGTGCCAGCAACATAAGGGCGGGAGACGAGCAGTACTTC. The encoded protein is CASNIRAGDEQYF.

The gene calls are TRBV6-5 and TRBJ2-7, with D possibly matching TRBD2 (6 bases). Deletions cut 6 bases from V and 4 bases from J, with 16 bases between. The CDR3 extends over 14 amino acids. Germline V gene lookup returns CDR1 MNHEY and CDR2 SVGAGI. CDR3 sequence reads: CASSRGDSLYEQYF. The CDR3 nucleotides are TGTGCCAGCAGCCGAGGGGACTCTTTATACGAGCAGTACTTC.

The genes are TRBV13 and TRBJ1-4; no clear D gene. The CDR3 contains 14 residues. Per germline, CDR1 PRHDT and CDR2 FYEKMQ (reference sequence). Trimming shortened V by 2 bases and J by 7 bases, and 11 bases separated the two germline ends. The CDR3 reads CASSLYNNGEKLFF. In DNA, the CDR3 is TGTGCCAGCAGCTTATATAACAACGGTGAAAAACTGTTTTTT.

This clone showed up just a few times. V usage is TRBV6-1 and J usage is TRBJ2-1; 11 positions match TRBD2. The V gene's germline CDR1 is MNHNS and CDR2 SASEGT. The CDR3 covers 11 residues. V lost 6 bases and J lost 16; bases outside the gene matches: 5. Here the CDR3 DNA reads TGTGCCAGCAGGACTAGCGGGAAGGAATTCTTC. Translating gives CASRTSGKEFF.

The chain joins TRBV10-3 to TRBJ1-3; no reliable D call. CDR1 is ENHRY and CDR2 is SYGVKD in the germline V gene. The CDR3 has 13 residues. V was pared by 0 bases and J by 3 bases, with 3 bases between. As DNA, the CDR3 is TGTGCCATCAGTGAGTCCGGTGGAAACACCATATATTTT. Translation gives CAISESGGNTIYF.

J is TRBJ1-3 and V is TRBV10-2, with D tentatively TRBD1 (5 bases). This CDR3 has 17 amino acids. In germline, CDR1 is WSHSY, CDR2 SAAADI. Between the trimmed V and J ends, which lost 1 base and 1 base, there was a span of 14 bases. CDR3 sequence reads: CASSEWGRGISGNTIYF. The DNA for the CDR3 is TGCGCCAGCAGTGAGTGGGGCCGAGGTATATCTGGAAACACCATATATTTT.

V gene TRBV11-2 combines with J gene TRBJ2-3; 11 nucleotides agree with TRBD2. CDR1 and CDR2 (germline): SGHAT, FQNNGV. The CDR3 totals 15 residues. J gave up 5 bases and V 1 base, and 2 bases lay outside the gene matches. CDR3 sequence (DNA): TGTGCCAGCAGCTTAGTGGGGACTAGCGGAGATACGCAGTATTTT. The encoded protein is CASSLVGTSGDTQYF.

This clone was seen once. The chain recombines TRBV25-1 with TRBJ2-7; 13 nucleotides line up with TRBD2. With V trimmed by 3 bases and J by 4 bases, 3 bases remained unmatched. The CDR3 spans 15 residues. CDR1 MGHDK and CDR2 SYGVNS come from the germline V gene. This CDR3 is CASSEGLAGSYEQYF. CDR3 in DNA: TGTGCCAGCAGTGAGGGACTAGCGGGATCTTACGAGCAGTACTTC.

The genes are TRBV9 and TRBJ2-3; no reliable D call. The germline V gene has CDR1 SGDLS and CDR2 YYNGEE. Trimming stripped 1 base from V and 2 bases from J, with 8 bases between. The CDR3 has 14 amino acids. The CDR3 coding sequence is TGTGCCAGCAGCGTAATGAGCGACACAGATACGCAGTATTTT. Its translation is CASSVMSDTDTQYF.

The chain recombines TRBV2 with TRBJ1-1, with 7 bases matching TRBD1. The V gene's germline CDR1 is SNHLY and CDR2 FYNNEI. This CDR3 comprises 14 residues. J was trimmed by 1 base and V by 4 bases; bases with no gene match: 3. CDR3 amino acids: CASSGYRGNTEAFF. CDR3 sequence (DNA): TGTGCCAGCAGTGGGTACAGGGGGAACACTGAAGCTTTCTTT.

CDR3 in DNA: TGTGCCAGCAGTCTCCGGCTTACAACCACAGATACGCAGTATTTT. This codes for CASSLRLTTTDTQYF. V usage is TRBV5-6 and J usage is TRBJ2-3; D not resolved. Deletions cut 5 bases from V and 2 bases from J, with 15 bases between. Per germline, CDR1 SGHDT and CDR2 YYEEEE. This CDR3 contains 15 residues.

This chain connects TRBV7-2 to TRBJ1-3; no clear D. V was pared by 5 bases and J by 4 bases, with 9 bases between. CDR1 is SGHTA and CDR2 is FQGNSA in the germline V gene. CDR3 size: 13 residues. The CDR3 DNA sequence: TGTGCCAGCAGCGACCACGCAGGAAACACCATATATTTT. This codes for CASSDHAGNTIYF.

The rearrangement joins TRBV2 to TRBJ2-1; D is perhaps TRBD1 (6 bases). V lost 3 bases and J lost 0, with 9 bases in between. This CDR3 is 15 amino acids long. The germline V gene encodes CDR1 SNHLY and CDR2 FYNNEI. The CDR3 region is CASSEDRSSYNEQFF. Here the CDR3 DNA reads TGTGCCAGCAGTGAGGACAGAAGCTCCTACAATGAGCAGTTCTTC.